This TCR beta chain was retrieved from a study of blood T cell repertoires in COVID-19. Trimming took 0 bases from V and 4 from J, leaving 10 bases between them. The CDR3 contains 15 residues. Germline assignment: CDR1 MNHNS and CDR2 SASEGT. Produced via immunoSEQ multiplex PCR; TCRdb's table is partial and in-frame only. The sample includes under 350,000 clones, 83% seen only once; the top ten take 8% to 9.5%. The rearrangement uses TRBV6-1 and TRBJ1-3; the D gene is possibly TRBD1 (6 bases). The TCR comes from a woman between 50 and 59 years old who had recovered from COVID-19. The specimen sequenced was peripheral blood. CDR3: CASSEARGIGNTIYF. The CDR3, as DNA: TGTGCCAGCAGTGAAGCAAGGGGGATAGGAAACACCATATATTTT.